This TCR beta chain derives from a study of identical twins. Study results and limitations: Among monozygotic twins, out-of-frame TCR alpha sharing exceeded what models predicted. Out-of-frame beta sequences exhibited a weaker degree of excess twin sharing.

From germline, CDR1 is SGHRS and CDR2 YFSETQ. The CDR3 consists of 14 residues. V lost 6 bases, J lost 0 bases, and 11 bases lay in between. TCRdb ran MiXCR on the 5' RACE reads and lists one entry per CDR3 protein. This table holds approximately 470,000 distinct CDR3 sequences, approximately 15% found once. This clonotype was counted ten times or more. Its antigen is as yet unknown. The same sample was also studied in work on yellow fever vaccine responses in identical twins.

The specimen sequenced was CD4+ T cells sorted from blood. This TCR was recovered from a woman aged 18-29 years in good health. The chain has TRBV5-1 and TRBJ2-3; D is ambiguous. The CDR3 is CASMRTTSTDTQYF. As DNA, the CDR3 is TGCGCCAGCATGAGAACTACTAGCACAGATACGCAGTATTTT.